These T cell receptor beta chains were read from a single sample in a study of blood T cell repertoires in COVID-19. Libraries were prepared by immunoSEQ multiplex PCR; TCRdb keeps only in-frame clonotypes and omits some of them. This sample yields 100,000 to 150,000 clones, of which 79% are seen a single time; around a third belongs to the top ten. Sequenced input: peripheral blood. All receptors come from a man aged 40-49 years with active or convalescent COVID-19. CDR3s include the opening cysteine and the closing phenylalanine or tryptophan. Fields, in order: V gene, J gene, CDR3 length, D gene, clone size, CDR3 DNA, CDR3 protein. The D gene is left open where the match is weak. Rows may omit the clone size; those that give it use once, few, many or a size class.

TRBV11-2	TRBJ2-1	13	TRBD1	NA	TGTGCCAGCAGCTCCGGACAGGGGAGTGAGCAGTTCTTC	CASSSGQGSEQFF
TRBV5-1	TRBJ1-1	14	NA	NA	TGCGCCAGCAGCTTGTCCGGGTTGGACACTGAAGCTTTCTTT	CASSLSGLDTEAFF
TRBV11-2	TRBJ1-2	16	TRBD1	NA	TGTGCCAGCAGCTTAGGAAGGACAGGGGCGCCGGAAGGCTACACCTTC	CASSLGRTGAPEGYTF
TRBV29-1	TRBJ1-4	15	TRBD1	NA	TGCAGCGTACAGCGGACCGGGACAGATAATGAAAAACTGTTTTTT	CSVQRTGTDNEKLFF
TRBV27	TRBJ2-2	17	TRBD2	NA	TGTGCCAGCAATCGGACTAGCGGGGGGGAAAACACCGGGGAGCTGTTTTTT	CASNRTSGGENTGELFF
TRBV28	TRBJ1-2	19	TRBD1	once	TGTGCCAGCAGTTTTTTTAGGAAGCCCGCCGACAGGGACTCCTATGGCTACACCTTC	CASSFFRKPADRDSYGYTF
TRBV7-9	TRBJ2-7	14	TRBD1	NA	TGTGCCAGCAGCGCCGGGACAGGGCGGAACGAGCAGTACTTC	CASSAGTGRNEQYF
TRBV4-1	TRBJ1-3	15	NA	NA	TGCGCCAGCAGTCCCCCCGGTCCTACTGGAAACACCATATATTTT	CASSPPGPTGNTIYF
TRBV4-2	TRBJ1-2	15	TRBD1	few	TGTGCCAGCACCCCAGGGGACAGGGATGTATACGGCTACACCTTC	CASTPGDRDVYGYTF
TRBV7-9	TRBJ2-3	16	TRBD2	once	TGTGCCAGCAGTTTGACTAGCGGGGCCCCCACAGATACGCAGTATTTT	CASSLTSGAPTDTQYF
TRBV3-1/TRBV3-2	TRBJ2-1	16	TRBD2	NA	TGTGCCAGCAGCCGGCCCAGCGGGGGGTCCTACAATGAGCAGTTCTTC	CASSRPSGGSYNEQFF
TRBV11-2	TRBJ2-3	15	NA	NA	TGTGCCAGCAGCTTAGAGTGGACAGCCGGGGATACGCAGTATTTT	CASSLEWTAGDTQYF
TRBV7-6	TRBJ2-7	16	NA	few	TGTGCCAGCAGCTTATTGAGTAGCGACCAGGTGGCGGAGCAGTACTTC	CASSLLSSDQVAEQYF
TRBV5-1	TRBJ2-5	15	TRBD2	NA	TGCGCCAGCAGCAAGGGACTAGCGGGAGAGGAGACCCAGTACTTC	CASSKGLAGEETQYF
TRBV3-1/TRBV3-2	TRBJ2-3	14	TRBD2	NA	TGTGCCAGCAGCCAAGGACTAGCAATAGATACGCAGTATTTT	CASSQGLAIDTQYF
TRBV29-1	TRBJ1-6	16	NA	NA	TGCAGCGTGCTGGACAGTCAGAGCTCCTATAATTCACCCCTCCACTTT	CSVLDSQSSYNSPLHF
TRBV5-1	TRBJ1-1	14	TRBD1	NA	TGCGCCAGCAGCTTGGGGGACAGGGTGACTGAAGCTTTCTTT	CASSLGDRVTEAFF
TRBV9	TRBJ1-1	14	TRBD1	NA	TGTGCCAGCAGCCCCGGACAGGGGGCGACTGAAGCTTTCTTT	CASSPGQGATEAFF
TRBV5-4	TRBJ1-1	15	NA	NA	TGTGCCAGCAGCCCAGGACAGCGTTTGAACACTGAAGCTTTCTTT	CASSPGQRLNTEAFF
TRBV6-5	TRBJ2-1	13	NA	NA	TGTGCCAGCGGGCTAGCTGAGTACAATGAGCAGTTCTTC	CASGLAEYNEQFF
TRBV4-3	TRBJ1-2	16	TRBD1	NA	TGCGCCAGCAGCCAAGGCCCGGACAGGATTATCGATGGCTACACCTTC	CASSQGPDRIIDGYTF
TRBV28	TRBJ1-2	13	NA	NA	TGTGCCAGCACCTTAAGAGCTGGGGAGGGCTACACCTTC	CASTLRAGEGYTF
TRBV25-1	TRBJ1-2	12	NA	NA	TGTGCCAGCAGTGCCACAGGGTATGGCTACACCTTC	CASSATGYGYTF
TRBV10-3	TRBJ2-1	14	NA	NA	TGTGCCATCAGTGTGTACGAAGCGTACAATGAGCAGTTCTTC	CAISVYEAYNEQFF
TRBV18	TRBJ2-7	17	TRBD2	few	TGTGCCAGCTCACCACCCACGGGGGGGAGCGGGAGGAGAGAGCAGTACTTC	CASSPPTGGSGRREQYF
TRBV30	TRBJ1-6	14	NA	NA	TGTGCCTGGAGTGTACTGCGGGACCATTCACCCCTCCACTTT	CAWSVLRDHSPLHF
TRBV7-2	TRBJ1-2	13	NA	NA	TGTGCCAGCAGCCTGGACGGGAACTATGGCTATACCTTC	CASSLDGNYGYTF
TRBV2	TRBJ2-2	14	NA	NA	TGTGCCAGCATGGAAGGGGCCTACACCGGGGAGCTGTTTTTT	CASMEGAYTGELFF
TRBV11-2	TRBJ2-1	17	TRBD2	NA	TGTGCCAGCAGCTTAGAGGCTAGCGGGAGCTTCTACAATGAGCAGTTCTTC	CASSLEASGSFYNEQFF
TRBV29-1	TRBJ1-3	13	NA	NA	TGCAGCGTAGCGACAGGCTCTGGAAACACCATATATTTT	CSVATGSGNTIYF
TRBV5-1	TRBJ2-1	14	TRBD1	NA	TGCGCCAGCAGCGAGGGGGCGGCCTACAATGAGCAGTTCTTC	CASSEGAAYNEQFF
TRBV28	TRBJ2-7	13	NA	NA	TGTGCCAGCTTCTGGGGGGAAAAAAACGAGCAGTACTTC	CASFWGEKNEQYF
TRBV10-3	TRBJ2-7	15	TRBD1	NA	TGTGCCATCAGTGAGGGTGGGGACAGTACCTACGAGCAGTACTTC	CAISEGGDSTYEQYF
TRBV5-6	TRBJ1-1	13	TRBD1	once	TGTGCCAGCAGCTTGGACAGGGGGACTGAAGCTTTCTTT	CASSLDRGTEAFF
TRBV27	TRBJ1-4	15	TRBD1	NA	TGTGCCAGCTCCGACCCAGGGGGCCTTCGGGAAAAACTGTTTTTT	CASSDPGGLREKLFF
TRBV19	TRBJ1-1	14	TRBD1	NA	TGTGCCAGTAGAAGGACAGGGGGGGGCACTGAAGCTTTCTTT	CASRRTGGGTEAFF
TRBV3-1/TRBV3-2	TRBJ2-1	15	NA	NA	TGTGCCAGCAGCCAAGGCGGGCTCTCCTACAATGAGCAGTTCTTC	CASSQGGLSYNEQFF
TRBV3-1/TRBV3-2	TRBJ2-5	15	NA	NA	TGTGCCAGCAGCCCGTGGGACACTTCCCATCAGACCCAGTACTTC	CASSPWDTSHQTQYF
TRBV15	TRBJ1-1	15	NA	NA	TGTGCCACCAGCAGAGATCTTGGGGGGAGGACTGAAGCTTTCTTT	CATSRDLGGRTEAFF
TRBV14	TRBJ2-2	15	NA	NA	TGTGCCAGCAGCCAACGGCAGGGAAACACCGGGGAGCTGTTTTTT	CASSQRQGNTGELFF
TRBV7-2	TRBJ1-2	15	TRBD1	NA	TGTGCCAGCAGCCCGGGGACAGGGGGAAACTATGGCTACACCTTC	CASSPGTGGNYGYTF
TRBV11-3	TRBJ2-7	13	NA	NA	TGTGCCAGCAGCTTGACAGTCCTTGGGGAGCAGTACTTC	CASSLTVLGEQYF